The 18 T cell receptor beta chains listed next were all sequenced from one sample in a study of cytomegalovirus exposure and HLA in healthy donors. The primer mix had 60 Vbeta and 13 Jbeta primers. Sequencing used immunoSEQ multiplex PCR; TCRdb keeps in-frame clones, though not all of them. The sample gives around 150,000 clones, approximately 85% of which show up once; roughly 9.3% is in the top ten. The sequenced sample was PBMCs. Source of these receptors: a man aged 18 to 30 in good health and CMV-seropositive.

V and J are TRBV6-5 and TRBJ1-2; possible D gene TRBD1, 5 bases. Trimming took 8 bases from V and 8 from J, leaving 15 bases between them. The CDR3 runs 12 residues. Per the germline V gene, CDR1 is MNHEY and CDR2 is SVGAGI. CDR3 sequence (DNA): TGTGCCAGCGGCTGGGGGGTCGAGGGCTACACCTTC. Its translation is CASGWGVEGYTF.

This chain links TRBV5-8 with TRBJ2-1, with 10 nucleotides matching TRBD2. V shed 5 bases, J shed 6 bases, and the junction held 8 bases outside the gene matches. CDR1 is SGHTS, CDR2 YDEGEE, per germline. The CDR3 length is 15 residues. The CDR3 DNA follows: TGTGCCAGCAGGAACCTAGCGGGGGCATTCAATGAGCAGTTCTTC. Translating gives CASRNLAGAFNEQFF.

J is TRBJ1-5 and V is TRBV18, with TRBD1 matching over 7 bases. The CDR3 spans 15 residues. V lost 6 bases, J lost 0 bases, and 5 bases stayed unmatched. CDR1 is KGHSH, CDR2 LQKENI, per germline. CDR3 residues: CASSLGQVSNQPQHF. The CDR3 coding sequence is TGTGCCAGCTCCCTAGGACAGGTTAGCAATCAGCCCCAGCATTTT. The variable domain in full, completed from reference TRBV18 and TRBJ1-5, reads NAGVMQNPRHLVRRRGQEARLRCSPMKGHSHVYWYRQLPEEGLKFMVYLQKENIIDESGMPKERFSAEFPKEGPSILRIQQVVRGDSAAYFCASSLGQVSNQPQHFGDGTRLSIL.

This CDR3 reads CASSLGPRGEETQYF. Written as DNA, the CDR3 is TGTGCCAGCAGTCTAGGGCCCCGGGGGGAAGAGACCCAGTACTTC. This chain connects TRBV9 to TRBJ2-5; 7 nucleotides line up with TRBD2. CDR1 and CDR2 (germline): SGDLS, YYNGEE. The length of the CDR3 is 15 residues. The ends lost 5 bases at V and 3 bases at J; junction bases unmatched: 10.

This clone was seen more than once but under ten times. The chain links TRBV10-3 to TRBJ1-2, with TRBD1 matching over 7 bases. Per germline, CDR1 ENHRY and CDR2 SYGVKD. V shed 2 bases, J shed 2 bases, and the junction held 8 bases outside the gene matches. The CDR3 totals 16 residues. In DNA form, the CDR3 reads TGTGCCATCAGTGAGCTTCGGGACAGCACGAACTATGGCTACACCTTC. Its translation is CAISELRDSTNYGYTF.

The genes are TRBV6-6 and TRBJ2-7; the D gene is possibly TRBD1 (6 bases). V shed 4 bases and J shed 0 bases, with 10 bases lying between them. Per germline, CDR1 MNHNY and CDR2 SVGAGI (reference sequence). This CDR3 has 14 amino acids. CDR3: CASSLNRVSYEQYF. The DNA for the CDR3 is TGTGCCAGCAGTTTAAACAGGGTCTCCTACGAGCAGTACTTC.

The rearrangement joins TRBV10-1 to TRBJ1-5; maybe TRBD1 (5 bases). The CDR3 loop spans 15 amino acids. Germline V gives CDR1 WNHNN, CDR2 SYGVQD (reference sequence). The V and J ends lost 11 bases and 2 bases respectively, with 19 bases between them. The CDR3 nucleotides read TGCGCCGGGACTGGGCCGGGACGGCGCAATCAGCCCCAGCATTTT. Translated: CAGTGPGRRNQPQHF.

The chain uses TRBV11-2 and TRBJ1-2, with a weak D call TRBD1 (6 bases). The germline V gene encodes CDR1 SGHAT and CDR2 FQNNGV. CDR3 length equals 12 residues. V gave up 8 bases and J gave up 3 bases, with 10 bases separating them. The CDR3 DNA is TGTGCCAGCGGACAGTTAGACTATGGCTACACCTTC. Translating gives CASGQLDYGYTF.

This rearrangement joins TRBV2 to TRBJ2-7, with 11 nucleotides matching TRBD2. The CDR3 totals 16 residues. V was pared by 5 bases and J by 2 bases, with 8 bases of the junction left unmatched. Germline loops: CDR1 SNHLY, CDR2 FYNNEI. CDR3 in amino acids: CASSPLLSGGAYEQYF. The CDR3 nucleotides are TGTGCCAGCAGTCCACTCCTTAGCGGGGGGGCCTACGAGCAGTACTTC.

The gene calls are TRBV27 and TRBJ1-1; 9 bases align to TRBD1. The germline gives CDR1 MNHEY, CDR2 SMNVEV (reference sequence). Trimming took 5 bases from V and 4 from J; bases not matched to a gene: 14. CDR3 size: 17 residues. CDR3 protein: CASSQQGARSMATEAFF. The CDR3 region has the DNA TGTGCCAGCAGTCAACAGGGGGCCCGTTCAATGGCCACTGAAGCTTTCTTT.

The chain combines TRBV7-2 with TRBJ2-7, with D unclear. Germline lookup yields CDR1 SGHTA and CDR2 FQGNSA. This CDR3 contains 15 residues. With 5 bases removed from V and 3 bases from J, the gap between germline ends came to 17 bases. The CDR3 is CASSRHSLFGYEQYF. The DNA of the CDR3 is TGTGCCAGCAGCCGACACTCGCTCTTTGGCTACGAGCAGTACTTC. Filled out from reference TRBV7-2 and TRBJ2-7, the complete variable domain reads GAGVSQSPSNKVTEKGKDVELRCDPISGHTALYWYRQSLGQGLEFLIYFQGNSAPDKSGLPSDRFSAERTGGSVSTLTIQRTQQEDSAVYLCASSRHSLFGYEQYFGPGTRLTVT.

V gene TRBV5-5 combines with J gene TRBJ1-2; no firm D call. The CDR3 contains 12 residues. Germline CDR1 and CDR2: SGHKS and YYEKEE (reference sequence). The V and J ends lost 7 bases and 1 base respectively, with 8 bases between them. The CDR3 reads CASGSFNYGYTF. CDR3 DNA: TGTGCCAGCGGGAGTTTTAACTATGGCTACACCTTC.

V gene TRBV19 combines with J gene TRBJ2-2; unclear D gene. The CDR3 spans 14 residues. Germline CDR1 and CDR2: LNHDA and SQIVND (reference sequence). Trimming stripped 7 bases from V and 3 bases from J, with 12 bases between. The CDR3 is CASNAGHDTGELFF. CDR3 in DNA: TGTGCCAGTAACGCAGGTCACGACACCGGGGAGCTGTTTTTT.

The gene calls are TRBV25-1 and TRBJ2-5; TRBD1 matches at 12 bases. Germline loops: CDR1 MGHDK, CDR2 SYGVNS. The length of the CDR3 is 15 residues. V was clipped by 3 bases and J by 11 bases; unmatched bases: 10. Here the CDR3 reads CASSDWDRGQLAQYF. CDR3 DNA: TGTGCCAGCAGTGATTGGGACAGGGGGCAGTTAGCGCAGTACTTC. Drawing the rest from reference TRBV25-1 and TRBJ2-5, the complete variable domain is EADIYQTPRYLVIGTGKKITLECSQTMGHDKMYWYQQDPGMELHLIHYSYGVNSTEKGDLSSESTVSRIRTEHFPLTLESARPSHTSQYLCASSDWDRGQLAQYFGPGTRLLVL.

This clone was seen once. V is TRBV10-2 and J is TRBJ1-5; D perhaps matches TRBD1 (5 bases). The CDR3 is 13 residues long. The germline CDR1 and CDR2 sequences are WSHSY and SAAADI. Deletions cut 2 bases from V and 7 bases from J, with 9 bases between. The CDR3, as DNA: TGCGCCAGCAGTGAGCGCAGGGCGCAGCCCCAGCATTTT. Its protein product is CASSERRAQPQHF.

CDR3 nucleotide sequence: TGTGCCAGCAGCGGGGGGTACAGTGGCAATCAGCCCCAGCATTTT. Translation gives CASSGGYSGNQPQHF. The genes are TRBV27 and TRBJ1-5; D is possibly TRBD1 (5 bases). V dropped 6 bases and J dropped 2 bases, with 14 bases sitting between them. Per germline, CDR1 MNHEY and CDR2 SMNVEV (reference sequence). The CDR3 runs 15 residues.

This sequence joins TRBV19 and TRBJ1-1; possible D gene TRBD1, 6 bases. Trimming removed 3 bases from V and 9 bases from J, with 14 bases in between. This CDR3 comprises 13 residues. CDR1 and CDR2 from the germline V gene are LNHDA and SQIVND (reference sequence). DNA for the CDR3: TGTGCCAGTAGTATTGGAACAGGGACAAAAGCTTTCTTT. This codes for CASSIGTGTKAFF.

The chain joins TRBV30 to TRBJ1-1; D remains unclear. V lost 7 bases and J 11 bases, leaving 20 bases between the germline ends. Germline V CDR1 and CDR2: GTSNPN, SVGIG (reference sequence). The CDR3 extends over 12 amino acids. The CDR3 reads CASMPSVSEAFF. For the CDR3, the DNA is TGTGCCTCGATGCCGTCAGTATCGGAGGCTTTCTTT.